The 10 T cell receptor beta chains below all came from one sample that was sequenced in a study of shared clonotypes between healthy human individuals. TCRdb's table, derived via immunoSEQ multiplex PCR, lists solely in-frame clones and lacks some. The sample contains around 350,000 clones, roughly 70% of which appear only once. The sample comprised memory CD4+ T cells sorted from blood. As to subset: CD45RA-negative fraction. The origin of the receptors is a man aged 25-40 years in good health.

This clone was counted once. V and J are TRBV7-8 and TRBJ1-1; D gene uncertain. CDR1 SGHVS and CDR2 FQNEAQ come from the germline V gene. This CDR3 is 14 amino acids long. V was pared by 1 base and J by 0 bases, with 6 bases between. CDR3 in DNA: TGTGCCAGCAGCTTAGGCAGTATGAACACTGAAGCTTTCTTT. Amino acids: CASSLGSMNTEAFF.

A single count supports this clone. The chain has TRBV2 and TRBJ2-7, with 7 bases that match TRBD2. CDR1 is SNHLY, CDR2 FYNNEI, per germline. The CDR3 covers 15 residues. Losses at the gene ends were 2 bases for V and 7 bases for J; bases not matched to a gene: 11. CDR3 loop: CASSEKGREYGEQYF. The CDR3 coding sequence is TGTGCCAGCAGTGAAAAGGGGCGGGAGTACGGTGAGCAGTACTTC.

This clone has a count of ten or more. This chain connects TRBV18 to TRBJ1-4, with 8 nucleotides matching TRBD1. Germline V lookup: CDR1 KGHSH, CDR2 LQKENI. The V gene end was trimmed by 6 bases and the J gene end by 6 bases; junction bases not matched to a gene: 12. The CDR3 length is 16 residues. CDR3 region: CASSQTPGTGYEKLFF. The CDR3 nucleotides read TGTGCCAGCTCCCAAACGCCCGGGACAGGTTATGAAAAACTGTTTTTT.

The chain is built from TRBV2 and TRBJ2-7; 13 bases line up with TRBD2. The CDR3 is 16 amino acids. Per germline, CDR1 SNHLY and CDR2 FYNNEI. Germline trimming cut 6 bases from V and 3 bases from J; bases unmatched to any gene: 8. CDR3 DNA sequence: TGTGCCAGCAGACTTGGGGGACTAGCGGGACACTACGAGCAGTACTTC. Residues: CASRLGGLAGHYEQYF.

V is TRBV6-4 and J is TRBJ2-2; D is undetermined. This CDR3 spans 13 amino acids. The germline V and J ends were trimmed by 0 bases and 7 bases, with 6 bases remaining between them. The V gene's germline CDR1 is MRHNA and CDR2 SNTAGT. The CDR3: CASSDSAGGELFF. CDR3 bases: TGTGCCAGCAGTGACTCGGCTGGCGGGGAGCTGTTTTTT.

The genes are TRBV28 and TRBJ1-4; tentatively, D is TRBD1 (5 bases). Trimming pared 6 bases from V and 3 bases from J, leaving 20 bases between. Germline CDR1 is MDHEN and CDR2 is SYDVKM. CDR3 length: 17 residues. CDR3 region: CASRTIFRTGANEKLFF. The CDR3 DNA follows: TGTGCCAGCAGGACCATATTTCGTACGGGGGCTAATGAAAAACTGTTTTTT.

This chain uses TRBV19 with TRBJ1-2; 7 bases align to TRBD1. The CDR3 is made up of 15 amino acids. Germline CDR1 reads LNHDA; CDR2 reads SQIVND (reference sequence). Trimming took 6 bases from V and 8 from J; bases not matched to a gene: 15. CDR3 nucleotide sequence: TGTGCCAGTAGCCGGACAGGCCAACCCCAGGAGGGCTACACCTTC. It encodes CASSRTGQPQEGYTF.

This rearrangement joins TRBV2 to TRBJ2-2; 10 bases map to TRBD1. The CDR3 has 15 residues. Germline V gene sequence: CDR1 SNHLY, CDR2 FYNNEI. V lost 6 bases, J lost 2 bases, and 3 bases stayed unmatched. CDR3 in amino acids: CASSRDRGNTGELFF. The CDR3 DNA sequence: TGTGCCAGCAGCCGGGACAGGGGTAACACCGGGGAGCTGTTTTTT.

The chain combines TRBV5-4 with TRBJ2-5, with 8 positions matching TRBD2. The CDR3 has 15 amino acids. With V trimmed by 4 bases and J by 2 bases, 7 bases remained unmatched. CDR1 is SGHNT, CDR2 YYREEE, per germline (reference sequence). DNA for the CDR3: TGTGCCAGCAGCACCGCAACTAGCGGACAAGAGACCCAGTACTTC. This codes for CASSTATSGQETQYF. Full variable domain (outside the CDR3, taken from reference TRBV5-4 and TRBJ2-5): ETGVTQSPTHLIKTRGQQVTLRCSSQSGHNTVSWYQQALGQGPQFIFQYYREEENGRGNFPPRFSGLQFPNYSSELNVNALELDDSALYLCASSTATSGQETQYFGPGTRLLVL.

The chain has TRBV27 and TRBJ2-7; D is ambiguous. Germline V gives CDR1 MNHEY, CDR2 SMNVEV (reference sequence). The CDR3 is made up of 13 amino acids. The V and J ends lost 5 bases and 4 bases respectively, with 12 bases between them. As DNA, the CDR3 is TGTGCCAGCAGTACCTTGGACGGTTACGAGCAGTACTTC. This sequence encodes CASSTLDGYEQYF.